These T cell receptor beta chains were read from a single sample in a study of blood T cell repertoires in COVID-19. Data came from immunoSEQ multiplex PCR; TCRdb stores just in-frame clones and leaves some out. Among over 200,000 clones listed, roughly 90% were seen once. Sequences were obtained from peripheral blood. The receptors here all came from a woman in her twenties or thirties with acute or convalescent COVID-19. Both conserved end residues are part of each CDR3. A D gene is named only where the DNA matches it firmly. The size field is filled for only some rows; it gives once, few, many or a size class.

V	J	D	size	DNA	CDR3
TRBV3-1/TRBV3-2	TRBJ2-2	NA	few	TGTGCCAGCAGCCAAGATTTCGGCACCGGGGAGCTGTTTTTT	CASSQDFGTGELFF
TRBV18	TRBJ1-1	TRBD1	once	TGTGCCAGCTCACTCGACAGGGGCGCAAGGGACACTGAAGCTTTCTTT	CASSLDRGARDTEAFF
TRBV9	TRBJ2-1	TRBD2	NA	TGTGCCAGCAGCGTAGGCCCCGGGACTAGCGGTTTAGGGTCCCGGACAAATGAGCAGTTCTTC	CASSVGPGTSGLGSRTNEQFF
TRBV5-1	TRBJ2-4	NA	NA	TGCGCCAGCAGCTTGTCGGTAGCCAAAAACATTCAGTACTTC	CASSLSVAKNIQYF
TRBV19	TRBJ2-1	TRBD2	NA	TGTGCCAGTACCCTCATAGCGGGAGCGGCCTACAATGAGCAGTTCTTC	CASTLIAGAAYNEQFF
TRBV24-1	TRBJ2-3	TRBD1	NA	TGTGCCACCAGTGACTCAGGACAGGGGGGGGATACGCAGTATTTT	CATSDSGQGGDTQYF
TRBV4-3	TRBJ2-1	NA	NA	TGCGCCAGCAGCCAAGAAACTAGTTTTGAGCAGTTCTTC	CASSQETSFEQFF
TRBV5-4	TRBJ2-5	TRBD2	NA	TGTGCCAGCAGCATGGGGACTAGCGTAGGTGAGACCCAGTACTTC	CASSMGTSVGETQYF
TRBV6-4	TRBJ2-3	TRBD2	NA	TGTGCCAGCAGTGTCTCCGGGACTAGCGGCACAGATACGCAGTATTTT	CASSVSGTSGTDTQYF
TRBV7-6	TRBJ1-3	TRBD1	NA	TGTGCCAGCAGCGGAGGACAGGGGAGCTCTGGAAACACCATATATTTT	CASSGGQGSSGNTIYF
TRBV9	TRBJ2-3	NA	NA	TGTGCCAGCAGCGTAGGGGGAGTTTTCACAGATACGCAGTATTTT	CASSVGGVFTDTQYF
TRBV4-3	TRBJ2-3	NA	NA	TGCGCCAGCAGCCATTTGGGGGGAGGCACAGATACGCAGTATTTT	CASSHLGGGTDTQYF
TRBV9	TRBJ1-1	NA	NA	TGTGCCAGCAGCGTAGATTTAGCGGCTGAAGCTTTCTTT	CASSVDLAAEAFF
TRBV25-1	TRBJ2-3	NA	NA	TGTGCCAGCAGTGAATTCGCCCAGTTTGCGCAGTATTTT	CASSEFAQFAQYF
TRBV25-1	TRBJ1-2	NA	NA	TGTGCCAGCAGTGAAGGGCTTAACTATGGCTACACCTTC	CASSEGLNYGYTF
TRBV7-8	TRBJ2-2	NA	NA	TGTGCCAGCAGCTTATATGGGGGCGACGGCACCGGGGAGCTGTTTTTT	CASSLYGGDGTGELFF
TRBV30	TRBJ2-2	NA	NA	TGTGCCTGGAGTGTAACGGACACCGGGGAGCTGTTTTTT	CAWSVTDTGELFF
TRBV20-1	TRBJ2-3	NA	NA	TGCAGTGCTGGCTCCACAGATACGCAGTATTTT	CSAGSTDTQYF
TRBV6-5	TRBJ1-5	NA	few	TGTGCCAGCAATAGGGGCGGGGGCAATCAGCCCCAGCATTTT	CASNRGGGNQPQHF
TRBV2	TRBJ2-5	NA	NA	TGTGCCAGCGAAACAGGGAGAGAGACCCAGTACTTC	CASETGRETQYF
TRBV5-1	TRBJ2-3	TRBD1	NA	TGCGCCAGCAGCTTGCCGTTACAGGGGAGCACAGATACGCAGTATTTT	CASSLPLQGSTDTQYF
TRBV5-6	TRBJ2-5	TRBD2	NA	TGTGCCAGCAGCCTAGGGACTAGCGGGAGTGGAGAGACCCAGTACTTC	CASSLGTSGSGETQYF
TRBV3-1/TRBV3-2	TRBJ1-4	TRBD1	NA	TGTGCCAGCAGCCAAGCTCGGACAGGGGCGAATGAAAAACTGTTTTTT	CASSQARTGANEKLFF
TRBV5-1	TRBJ1-1	NA	NA	TGCGCCAGCAGCTTGGGACAGATCTCGGTTGCTTTCTTT	CASSLGQISVAFF
TRBV5-1	TRBJ2-1	NA	NA	TGCGCCAGCAGATTTTTATCCTACAATGAGCAGTTCTTC	CASRFLSYNEQFF
TRBV13	TRBJ2-3	NA	NA	TGTGCCAGCGCTATCCCAGGGGAGGGCCAAGATACGCAGTATTTT	CASAIPGEGQDTQYF
TRBV25-1	TRBJ2-7	TRBD2	NA	TGTGCCAGCACCTCCGGGACTAGTTTTCGCGAGCAGTACTTC	CASTSGTSFREQYF
TRBV6-6	TRBJ1-3	NA	NA	TGTGCCAGCAGCCAGGGTCACACCATATATTTT	CASSQGHTIYF
TRBV29-1	TRBJ2-1	NA	NA	TGCAGCGTTGACCAGGGTATGGGCGTCAATGAGCAGTTCTTC	CSVDQGMGVNEQFF
TRBV19	TRBJ2-5	TRBD1	NA	TGTGCCAGTAGCCCTCGCTCACAGGGGGATGAGACCCAGTACTTC	CASSPRSQGDETQYF
TRBV7-9	TRBJ2-2	TRBD2	NA	TGTGCCAGCAGCCGAGGACTAGCCGGGGAGCTGTTTTTT	CASSRGLAGELFF
TRBV7-2	TRBJ1-2	NA	NA	TGTGCCAGCGGGGCCTACAGGGAAACCTATGGCTACACCTTC	CASGAYRETYGYTF
TRBV7-2	TRBJ2-7	NA	NA	TGTGCCAGCAGCACTCCGACAGCGACCTACGAGCAGTACTTC	CASSTPTATYEQYF
TRBV6-6	TRBJ2-1	NA	NA	TGTGCCAGCAGGTCTCCTTTTGGGGAGGCCTACAATGAGCAGTTCTTC	CASRSPFGEAYNEQFF
TRBV7-9	TRBJ2-1	TRBD1	NA	TGTGCCAGCAGCCAACCGGGACAGAAGTACAATGAGCAGTTCTTC	CASSQPGQKYNEQFF
TRBV12-5	TRBJ2-5	TRBD1	NA	TGTGCTAGTGGTGAATTCAGGGGGCAGTCGGAGACCCAGTACTTC	CASGEFRGQSETQYF
TRBV5-6	TRBJ2-7	TRBD1	NA	TGTGCCAGCAGCTCACAGGGGGCCCTCTACCTCTACGAGCAGTACTTC	CASSSQGALYLYEQYF
TRBV7-8	TRBJ2-7	NA	once	TGTGCCAGCAGCTTATATCCACGCGGGACGTCCGACGAGCAGTACTTC	CASSLYPRGTSDEQYF
TRBV5-1	TRBJ1-2	TRBD1	NA	TGCGCCAGCAGCGGATCCGGGACAGGGCTTGGCTACACCTTC	CASSGSGTGLGYTF
TRBV5-3	TRBJ2-2	NA	NA	TGTGCCAGAAGCTTGGCCGGGCAGGGGTTCACCGGGGAGCTGTTTTTT	CARSLAGQGFTGELFF
TRBV7-6	TRBJ2-1	NA	NA	TGTGCCAGCAGCTCCCGAGGATCCTACAATGAGCAGTTCTTC	CASSSRGSYNEQFF
TRBV9	TRBJ2-5	NA	NA	TGTGCCAGCAGCTCCCTCGGGACACAAGAGACCCAGTACTTC	CASSSLGTQETQYF
TRBV20-1	TRBJ2-1	NA	NA	TGCAGTGCTAGTCCACTAGATGCCTACAATGAGCAGTTCTTC	CSASPLDAYNEQFF
TRBV7-3	TRBJ2-3	NA	NA	TGTGCCAGCAGCTTGTACAGTCGCACAGATACGCAGTATTTT	CASSLYSRTDTQYF
TRBV4-1	TRBJ2-1	TRBD2	few	TGCGCCAGCAGCCAAGCGGGAGGTGGATACAATGAGCAGTTCTTC	CASSQAGGGYNEQFF
TRBV18	TRBJ2-1	TRBD2	NA	TGTGCCAGCTCACCCGGGTCCAGGGCTGGACTAGCGGGAGGGAATGAGCAGTTCTTC	CASSPGSRAGLAGGNEQFF
TRBV2	TRBJ2-1	TRBD2	NA	TGTGCCAGCAGTGAAGCGCGGGGGTACTACAATGAGCAGTTCTTC	CASSEARGYYNEQFF
TRBV15	TRBJ1-6	NA	NA	TGTGCCACCAGTACAGGGTGGAATTCACCCCTCCACTTT	CATSTGWNSPLHF
TRBV6-1	TRBJ2-7	NA	NA	TGTGCCAGCAGTGAAGGACCGGGAAACTACGAGCAGTACTTC	CASSEGPGNYEQYF